The rows below give T cell receptor beta chains drawn from one sample of a study of cytomegalovirus exposure and HLA in healthy donors. TCRdb's copy holds only in-frame clones and misses some; the assay was immunoSEQ multiplex PCR. The sample contains 95,000 to 150,000 clones, around 70% of which appear only once. The sequencing input was PBMCs. The receptors come from a woman aged 35 to 49 in good health and CMV-seropositive. CDR3s include the opening cysteine and the closing phenylalanine or tryptophan. The D gene is left open where the match is weak. Not every row has a clone size; where given, it reads once, few, many or a size class.

J gene: TRBJ2-5
D gene: -
clone size: -
V gene: TRBV5-1
CDR3 protein: CASSLSSWQETQYF
CDR3 DNA: TGCGCCAGCAGCTTGAGTAGTTGGCAAGAGACCCAGTACTTC

J gene: TRBJ1-5
D gene: -
clone size: -
V gene: TRBV2
CDR3 protein: CASRAESNQPQHF
CDR3 DNA: TGTGCCAGCAGGGCAGAAAGCAATCAGCCCCAGCATTTT

J gene: TRBJ1-1
D gene: -
clone size: -
V gene: TRBV7-9
CDR3 protein: CASSSQGSTTEAFF
CDR3 DNA: TGTGCCAGCAGCTCCCAGGGAAGCACCACTGAAGCTTTCTTT

J gene: TRBJ1-1
D gene: TRBD1
clone size: -
V gene: TRBV4-3
CDR3 protein: CASSQDFSGGEAFF
CDR3 DNA: TGCGCCAGCAGCCAAGATTTTTCAGGGGGGGAAGCTTTCTTT

J gene: TRBJ1-2
D gene: -
clone size: -
V gene: TRBV5-1
CDR3 protein: CASREGRGYGYTF
CDR3 DNA: TGCGCCAGCAGAGAAGGAAGAGGGTATGGCTACACCTTC

J gene: TRBJ1-3
D gene: -
clone size: once
V gene: TRBV6-5
CDR3 protein: CASSGKGLGNTIYF
CDR3 DNA: TGTGCCAGCAGCGGGAAAGGTCTCGGAAACACCATATATTTT

J gene: TRBJ1-2
D gene: TRBD1
clone size: -
V gene: TRBV14
CDR3 protein: CASSAGQGAGGYTF
CDR3 DNA: TGTGCCAGCAGCGCAGGACAGGGGGCAGGAGGCTACACCTTC

J gene: TRBJ1-4
D gene: -
clone size: -
V gene: TRBV7-2
CDR3 protein: CASSPGLGMEGKLFF
CDR3 DNA: TGTGCCAGCAGCCCTGGACTGGGGATGGAAGGAAAACTGTTTTTT

J gene: TRBJ1-2
D gene: -
clone size: -
V gene: TRBV7-9
CDR3 protein: CASSLASGSGLYGYTF
CDR3 DNA: TGTGCCAGCAGCTTAGCATCCGGTTCAGGCCTCTATGGCTACACCTTC

J gene: TRBJ1-5
D gene: -
clone size: few
V gene: TRBV2
CDR3 protein: CASKGEDNQPQHF
CDR3 DNA: TGTGCCAGCAAAGGGGAGGACAATCAGCCCCAGCATTTT

J gene: TRBJ1-1
D gene: -
clone size: -
V gene: TRBV27
CDR3 protein: CASKTGRNTEAFF
CDR3 DNA: TGTGCCAGCAAAACAGGGAGGAACACTGAAGCTTTCTTT

J gene: TRBJ2-7
D gene: -
clone size: -
V gene: TRBV7-2
CDR3 protein: CASSPQTGYGEQYF
CDR3 DNA: TGTGCCAGCAGCCCCCAGACAGGCTACGGAGAGCAGTACTTC

J gene: TRBJ2-1
D gene: -
clone size: -
V gene: TRBV6-5
CDR3 protein: CASSYGGGWEGQFF
CDR3 DNA: TGTGCCAGCAGTTACGGGGGGGGCTGGGAGGGGCAGTTCTTC

J gene: TRBJ2-7
D gene: TRBD1
clone size: -
V gene: TRBV10-3
CDR3 protein: CAISDPGQGAYEQYF
CDR3 DNA: TGTGCCATCAGTGATCCGGGACAGGGGGCTTACGAGCAGTACTTC

J gene: TRBJ2-3
D gene: TRBD2
clone size: -
V gene: TRBV29-1
CDR3 protein: CSVKMRLAGGPTDTQYF
CDR3 DNA: TGCAGCGTTAAAATGCGACTAGCGGGGGGGCCCACAGATACGCAGTATTTT

J gene: TRBJ1-1
D gene: TRBD1
clone size: -
V gene: TRBV9
CDR3 protein: CASSVGGTGRGAEAFF
CDR3 DNA: TGTGCCAGCAGCGTAGGGGGGACAGGGCGAGGGGCTGAAGCTTTCTTT

J gene: TRBJ2-5
D gene: -
clone size: -
V gene: TRBV19
CDR3 protein: CASSIGVLKTQYF
CDR3 DNA: TGTGCCAGTAGTATCGGGGTTTTGAAGACCCAGTACTTC

J gene: TRBJ2-3
D gene: TRBD1
clone size: -
V gene: TRBV29-1
CDR3 protein: CSVGQGTTDTQYF
CDR3 DNA: TGCAGCGTTGGACAGGGGACCACAGATACGCAGTATTTT

J gene: TRBJ1-1
D gene: TRBD1
clone size: -
V gene: TRBV19
CDR3 protein: CAIRDRLNTEAFF
CDR3 DNA: TGTGCCATAAGGGACAGGTTGAACACTGAAGCTTTCTTT

J gene: TRBJ1-2
D gene: TRBD1
clone size: -
V gene: TRBV4-1
CDR3 protein: CASSQGGTAFSLNYGYTF
CDR3 DNA: TGCGCCAGCAGCCAGGGCGGGACAGCCTTTTCGCTCAACTATGGCTACACCTTC

J gene: TRBJ1-4
D gene: -
clone size: -
V gene: TRBV6-1
CDR3 protein: CATRASSTNEKLFF
CDR3 DNA: TGTGCCACGAGGGCTTCGTCAACTAATGAAAAACTGTTTTTT

J gene: TRBJ2-7
D gene: TRBD2
clone size: -
V gene: TRBV7-2
CDR3 protein: CASSWSGGSHYEQYF
CDR3 DNA: TGTGCCAGCAGTTGGAGCGGGGGGAGCCACTACGAGCAGTACTTC

J gene: TRBJ1-1
D gene: -
clone size: -
V gene: TRBV20-1
CDR3 protein: CSGGVGAEAFF
CDR3 DNA: TGCAGTGGCGGGGTTGGCGCTGAAGCTTTCTTT

J gene: TRBJ2-7
D gene: TRBD2
clone size: -
V gene: TRBV5-1
CDR3 protein: CASSLTGTSTHEQYF
CDR3 DNA: TGCGCCAGCAGCTTAACCGGGACTAGCACCCACGAGCAGTACTTC

J gene: TRBJ2-5
D gene: -
clone size: -
V gene: TRBV15
CDR3 protein: CATSRDLMGGQETQYF
CDR3 DNA: TGTGCCACCAGCAGAGATCTCATGGGCGGACAGGAGACCCAGTACTTC

J gene: TRBJ2-7
D gene: TRBD1
clone size: -
V gene: TRBV6-5
CDR3 protein: CASRLRLDRGEQYF
CDR3 DNA: TGTGCCAGCAGACTCAGACTCGACAGGGGCGAGCAGTACTTC

J gene: TRBJ2-7
D gene: TRBD1
clone size: once
V gene: TRBV5-4
CDR3 protein: CASSLLTGNEQYF
CDR3 DNA: TGTGCCAGCAGTTTACTGACAGGGAACGAGCAGTACTTC

J gene: TRBJ1-2
D gene: -
clone size: once
V gene: TRBV5-1
CDR3 protein: CASSSQGTYGYTF
CDR3 DNA: TGCGCCAGCAGCTCCCAGGGGACCTATGGCTACACCTTC